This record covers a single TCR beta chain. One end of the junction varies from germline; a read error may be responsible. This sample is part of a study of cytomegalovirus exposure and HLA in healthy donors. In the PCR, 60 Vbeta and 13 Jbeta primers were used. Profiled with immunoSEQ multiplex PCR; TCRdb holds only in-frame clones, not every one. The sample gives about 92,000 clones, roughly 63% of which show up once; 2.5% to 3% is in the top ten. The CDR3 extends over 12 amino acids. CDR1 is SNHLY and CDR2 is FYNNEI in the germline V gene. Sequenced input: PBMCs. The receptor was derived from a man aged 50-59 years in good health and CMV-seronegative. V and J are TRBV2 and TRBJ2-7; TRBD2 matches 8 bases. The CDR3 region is CASSRRGVGQTF. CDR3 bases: TGTGCCAGCAGTAGGCGGGGGGTTGGACAGACGTTC.